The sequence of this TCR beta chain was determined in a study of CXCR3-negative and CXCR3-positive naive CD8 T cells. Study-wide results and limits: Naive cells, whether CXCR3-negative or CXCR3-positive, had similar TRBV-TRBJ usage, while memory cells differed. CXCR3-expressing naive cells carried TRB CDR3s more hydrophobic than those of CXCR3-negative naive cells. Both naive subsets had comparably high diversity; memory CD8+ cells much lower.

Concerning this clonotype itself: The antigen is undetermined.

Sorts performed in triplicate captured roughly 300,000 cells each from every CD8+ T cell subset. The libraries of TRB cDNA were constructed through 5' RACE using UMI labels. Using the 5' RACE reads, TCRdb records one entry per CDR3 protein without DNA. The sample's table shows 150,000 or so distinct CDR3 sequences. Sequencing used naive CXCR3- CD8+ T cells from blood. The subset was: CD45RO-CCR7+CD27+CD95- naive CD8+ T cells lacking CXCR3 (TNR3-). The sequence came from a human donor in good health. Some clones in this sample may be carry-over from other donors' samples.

CDR3 amino acids: CASSKSGGLNTEAFF. The genes are TRBV6-2 or TRBV6-3 and TRBJ1-1; TCRdb returns TRBD1, unconfirmable since there is no DNA. The CDR3 is 15 residues long. CDR1 and CDR2 (germline): MNHEY, SVGEGT.